This T cell receptor beta chain was documented in a study of shared clonotypes between healthy human individuals. Scientists sequenced DNA from unsorted PBMC on ten immunoSEQ deep assay plates. Sequenced by immunoSEQ multiplex PCR; TCRdb stores in-frame clones only, minus some. The sample records about half a million clones, 70% to 80% being singletons. The study enrolled healthy HIV-negative adults without recent acute infections or vaccinations as donors. After removal of 3 bases from V and 4 bases from J, the junction contained 2 bases not matched to a gene. This CDR3 region has 16 residues. CDR1 and CDR2 from the germline V gene are SGHRS and YFSETQ.

Sequenced: PBMCs. The chain joins TRBV5-1 to TRBJ2-3, with 16 nucleotides matching TRBD2. The origin of this receptor is a woman in her 40s in good health. Some clones in this sample may be carry-over from other donors' samples. The DNA for the CDR3 is TGCGCCAGCAGCTCGGGACTAGCGGGAGGGTCAGATACGCAGTATTTT. This codes for CASSSGLAGGSDTQYF.